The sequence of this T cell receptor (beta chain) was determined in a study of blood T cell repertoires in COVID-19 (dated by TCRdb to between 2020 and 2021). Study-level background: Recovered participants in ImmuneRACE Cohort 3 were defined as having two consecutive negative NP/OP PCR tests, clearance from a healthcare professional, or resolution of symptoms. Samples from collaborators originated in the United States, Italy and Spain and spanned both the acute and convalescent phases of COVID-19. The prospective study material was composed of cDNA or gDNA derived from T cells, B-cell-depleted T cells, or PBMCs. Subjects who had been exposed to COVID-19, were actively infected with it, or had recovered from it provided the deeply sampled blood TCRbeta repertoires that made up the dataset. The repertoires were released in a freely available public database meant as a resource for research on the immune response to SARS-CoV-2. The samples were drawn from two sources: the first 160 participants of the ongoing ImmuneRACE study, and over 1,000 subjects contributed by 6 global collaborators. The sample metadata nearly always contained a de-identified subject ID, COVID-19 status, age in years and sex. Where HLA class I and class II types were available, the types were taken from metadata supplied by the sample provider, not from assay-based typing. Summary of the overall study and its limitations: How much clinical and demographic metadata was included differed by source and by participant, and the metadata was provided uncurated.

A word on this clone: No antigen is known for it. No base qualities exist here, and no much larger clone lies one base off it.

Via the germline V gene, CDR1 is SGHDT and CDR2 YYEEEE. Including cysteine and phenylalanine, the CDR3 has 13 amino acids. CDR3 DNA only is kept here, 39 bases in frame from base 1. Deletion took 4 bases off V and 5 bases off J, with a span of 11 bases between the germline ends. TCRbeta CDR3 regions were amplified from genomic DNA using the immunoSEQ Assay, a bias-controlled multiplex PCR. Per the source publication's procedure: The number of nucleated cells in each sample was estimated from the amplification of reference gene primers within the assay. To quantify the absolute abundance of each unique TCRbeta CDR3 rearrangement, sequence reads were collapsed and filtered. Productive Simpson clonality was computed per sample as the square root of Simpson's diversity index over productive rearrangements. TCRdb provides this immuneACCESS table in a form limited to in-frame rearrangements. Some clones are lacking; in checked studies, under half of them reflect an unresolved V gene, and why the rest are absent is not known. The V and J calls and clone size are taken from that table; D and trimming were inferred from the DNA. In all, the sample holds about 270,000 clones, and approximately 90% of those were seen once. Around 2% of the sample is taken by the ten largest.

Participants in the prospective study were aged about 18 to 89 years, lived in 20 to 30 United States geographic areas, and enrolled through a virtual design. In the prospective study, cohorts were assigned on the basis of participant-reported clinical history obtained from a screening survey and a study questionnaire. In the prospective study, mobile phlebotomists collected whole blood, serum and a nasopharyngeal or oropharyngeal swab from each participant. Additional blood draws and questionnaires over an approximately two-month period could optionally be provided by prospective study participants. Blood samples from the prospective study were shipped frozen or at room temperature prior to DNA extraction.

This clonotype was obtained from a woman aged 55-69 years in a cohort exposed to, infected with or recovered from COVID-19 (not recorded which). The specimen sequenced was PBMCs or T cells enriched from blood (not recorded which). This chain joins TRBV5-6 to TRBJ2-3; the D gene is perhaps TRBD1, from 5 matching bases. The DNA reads TGTGCCAGCAGCAAGGGGTACGGAGATACGCAGTATTTT. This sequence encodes CASSKGYGDTQYF.